This T cell receptor beta chain was obtained from a study of regulatory T cells in long-lasting Graves disease. Construction of the TCR beta libraries employed iRepertoire HTBI primers in conjunction with Arm-PCR of CDR3 regions. TCRdb re-called the multiplex PCR reads through MiXCR, storing one row per CDR3 protein. Of around 450,000 distinct CDR3 sequences detected, 15% appear once; the ten largest clones hold 7.8%. This clonotype was detected ten times or more. Described time point: newly diagnosed GD, antithyroid drugs for less than 3 months. TCR sequences were obtained from RNA taken from PBMCs. This same sample was also taken into another study, of T cells in Graves' hyperthyroidism and ophthalmopathy. That paper states: Graves' hyperthyroidism without ophthalmopathy progression within 18 months was termed stable. In the blood, most expanded thyroid clonotypes above 0.001 appeared as well. Stable hyperthyroidism and ophthalmopathy were separated using 13 V-J signatures.

The receptor's source is a woman aged 40 to 50 with Graves disease. The material sequenced was peripheral blood mononuclear cells (PBMCs), taken at new diagnosis, from a patient treated with antithyroid drugs.

The CDR3 here is CASSRGHHNYGYTF. DNA for the CDR3: TGTGCCAGCAGTAGGGGACACCATAACTATGGCTACACCTTC. The V and J genes are TRBV12-3 or TRBV12-4 and TRBJ1-2; tentatively, D is TRBD1 (6 bases). V gave up 5 bases and J gave up 1 base, with 11 bases separating them. This CDR3 has 14 residues.